The clone carrying this T cell receptor (beta chain) was counted between two and nine times. This sample was taken from a study of blood T cell repertoires in COVID-19. Libraries were prepared by immunoSEQ multiplex PCR; TCRdb keeps only in-frame clonotypes and omits some of them. Of 220,000 or so clones listed, 70% to 90% are singletons. Sequences were obtained from peripheral blood. The sequence derives from a man aged 45 to 65 who had recovered from COVID-19.

In nucleotides, the CDR3 is TGTGCCAGCAGCCCCGGACAGAACTATGGCTACACCTTC. Translating it yields CASSPGQNYGYTF. The chain couples TRBV11-2 to TRBJ1-2; D may be TRBD1 (6 bases). Per germline, CDR1 SGHAT and CDR2 FQNNGV. CDR3 length: 13 amino acids. The V gene lost 5 bases and the J gene lost 2 bases, with 9 bases spanning the gap.